The T cell receptor beta chain described here comes from a study of cytomegalovirus exposure and HLA in healthy donors. This CDR3 contains 15 residues. J lost 2 bases, V lost 2 bases, and 6 bases had no gene match. Germline CDR1 is SGHTA and CDR2 is FQGNSA. PCR primers comprised 60 Vbeta and 13 Jbeta primers. Libraries were prepared by immunoSEQ multiplex PCR; TCRdb keeps only in-frame clonotypes and omits some of them. The sample lists approximately 220,000 clones; approximately 82% were seen once. The chain joins TRBV7-2 to TRBJ2-7; 7 bases map to TRBD1. The specimen sequenced was PBMCs. The receptor comes from a man between 18 and 35 years old in good health and CMV-seronegative. Here the CDR3 DNA reads TGTGCCAGCAGCTTACGACAGGGTCACCCCTACGAGCAGTACTTC. Translation gives CASSLRQGHPYEQYF. The full variable domain, completed using reference TRBV7-2 and TRBJ2-7, is GAGVSQSPSNKVTEKGKDVELRCDPISGHTALYWYRQSLGQGLEFLIYFQGNSAPDKSGLPSDRFSAERTGGSVSTLTIQRTQQEDSAVYLCASSLRQGHPYEQYFGPGTRLTVT.